Below are 3 T cell receptor beta chains sequenced from a single sample in a study of T cells in Graves' hyperthyroidism and ophthalmopathy. TCR beta CDR3 regions were amplified from RNA transcripts. A first-round RT-PCR of the TCR CDR3 used the HTBI primer set. In TCRdb, the multiplex PCR reads were re-called with MiXCR into one record per CDR3 protein. The sample carries a few hundred thousand distinct CDR3 sequences, around 23% recorded once. Sequencing was carried out using blood. These receptors originate from a woman in her fifties or sixties with Graves' hyperthyroidism.

This rearrangement joins TRBV2 to TRBJ1-5, with 7 bases fitting TRBD1. V lost 5 bases and J lost 3; bases outside the gene matches: 7. CDR3 size: 15 residues. Germline CDR1 and CDR2: SNHLY and FYNNEI. CDR3: CASSPTTGLNQPQHF. The CDR3 DNA reads TGTGCCAGCAGTCCCACGACAGGGCTCAATCAGCCCCAGCATTTT.

The chain is built from TRBV7-9 and TRBJ1-3; D call uncertain. CDR3 length: 16 amino acids. The V gene's germline CDR1 is SEHNR and CDR2 FQNEAQ (reference sequence). V was cut by 4 bases and J by 0 bases, with 13 bases left in between. CDR3 in amino acids: CASSSSGLDSGNTIYF. The CDR3 DNA reads TGTGCCAGCAGCTCGTCTGGACTGGACTCTGGAAACACCATATATTTT.

The sample holds a few counts of this clonotype. V is TRBV28 and J is TRBJ1-2; D not resolved. The CDR3 runs to 11 residues. Per the germline V gene, CDR1 is MDHEN and CDR2 is SYDVKM. Trimming pared 2 bases from V and 3 bases from J, leaving 1 base between. Here the CDR3 DNA reads TGTGCCAGCAGTTTACACTATGGCTACACCTTC. It translates to CASSLHYGYTF.